The rows below give T cell receptor beta chains drawn from one sample of a study of blood T cell repertoires in COVID-19. TCRdb's table, derived via immunoSEQ multiplex PCR, lists solely in-frame clones and lacks some. The table lists under 45,000 clones, 81% of them singletons. The sample comprised peripheral blood. All receptors come from a man between 65 and 79 years old with COVID-19, enrolled during active disease. Both conserved end residues are part of each CDR3. D genes are given only for firm matches.

D gene | J gene | V gene | CDR3 protein
TRBD1 | TRBJ2-3 | TRBV19 | CASTWTGIRADTQYF
- | TRBJ1-1 | TRBV5-4 | CASSLFFEGSEAFF
- | TRBJ2-5 | TRBV19 | CASSIAATDSHQETQYF
- | TRBJ2-2 | TRBV19 | CATSTRNTGELFF
- | TRBJ1-5 | TRBV4-3 | CASSQEFRGDQPQHF
TRBD2 | TRBJ2-5 | TRBV7-9 | CASSPGTSGYLQETQYF
- | TRBJ1-3 | TRBV29-1 | CSVARSAGNTIYF
TRBD2 | TRBJ2-5 | TRBV7-3 | CASSLYGTSGETQYF
- | TRBJ1-1 | TRBV5-4 | CASSLDLGGYPTEAFF
- | TRBJ2-3 | TRBV19 | CASSTGNADTQYF
TRBD2 | TRBJ2-4 | TRBV27 | CASSPRAGEHIQYF
TRBD1 | TRBJ2-2 | TRBV5-4 | CASSLLRGGDTGELFF
TRBD2 | TRBJ2-6 | TRBV27 | CASRGLAGVIGGANVLTF
- | TRBJ1-2 | TRBV7-3 | CASSLTDSQGSYGYTF
- | TRBJ2-1 | TRBV29-1 | CSGSRQGTNNEQFF
TRBD1 | TRBJ2-5 | TRBV27 | CASSEQGARGETQYF
- | TRBJ1-1 | TRBV7-2 | CASSLEGQILLEAFF